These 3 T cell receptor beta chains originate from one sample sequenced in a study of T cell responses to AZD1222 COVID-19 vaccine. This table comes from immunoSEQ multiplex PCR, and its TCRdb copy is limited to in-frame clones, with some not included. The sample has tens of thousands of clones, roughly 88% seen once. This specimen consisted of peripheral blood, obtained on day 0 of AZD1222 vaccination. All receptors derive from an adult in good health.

CDR3 protein: CASSLSATSGRNEQFF. The CDR3 DNA reads TGTGCCAGCAGTTTATCGGCGACTAGCGGGAGAAATGAGCAGTTCTTC. The chain is built from TRBV28 and TRBJ2-1, with 12 bases lining up with TRBD2. Unmatched junction bases numbered 5, after V lost 1 base and J lost 7 bases. The CDR3 runs 16 residues. Germline V gives CDR1 MDHEN, CDR2 SYDVKM.

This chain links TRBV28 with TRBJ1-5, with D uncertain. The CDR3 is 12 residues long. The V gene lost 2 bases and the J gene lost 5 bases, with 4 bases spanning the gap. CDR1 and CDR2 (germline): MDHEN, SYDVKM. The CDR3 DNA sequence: TGTGCCAGCAGTTTAGGGTATCAGCCCCAGCATTTT. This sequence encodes CASSLGYQPQHF.

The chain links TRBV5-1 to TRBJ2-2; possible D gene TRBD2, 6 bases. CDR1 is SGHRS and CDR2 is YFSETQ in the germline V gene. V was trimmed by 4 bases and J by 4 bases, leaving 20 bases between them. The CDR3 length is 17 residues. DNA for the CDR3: TGCGCCAGCAGCCTCCCCGAGGGGCTAGCGCTCACCGGGGAGCTGTTTTTT. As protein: CASSLPEGLALTGELFF.